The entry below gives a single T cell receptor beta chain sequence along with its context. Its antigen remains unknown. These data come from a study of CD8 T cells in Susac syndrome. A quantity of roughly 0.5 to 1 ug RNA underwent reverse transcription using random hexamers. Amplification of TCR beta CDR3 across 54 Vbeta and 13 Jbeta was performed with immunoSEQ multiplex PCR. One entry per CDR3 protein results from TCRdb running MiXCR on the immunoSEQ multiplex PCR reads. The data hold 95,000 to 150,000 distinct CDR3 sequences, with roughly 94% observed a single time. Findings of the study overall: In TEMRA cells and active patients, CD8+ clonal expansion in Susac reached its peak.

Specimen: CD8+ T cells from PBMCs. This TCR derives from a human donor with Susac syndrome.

The CDR3 reads CASSPRSLAGGGNEQFF. CDR3 DNA sequence: TGCGCCAGCAGCCCCCGGTCCCTAGCGGGGGGGGGAAATGAGCAGTTCTTC. J is TRBJ2-1 and V is TRBV4-1, with TRBD2 matching over 12 bases. V trimming: 4 bases; J trimming: 7 bases; junction bases outside the gene matches: 11. The CDR3 is 17 residues long. Per the germline V gene, CDR1 is MGHRA and CDR2 is YSYEKL.